This record concerns one T cell receptor (beta chain) sequence. The antigen is not known. Other DNA sequences in this sample translate to the same CDR3. Sequenced by immunoSEQ multiplex PCR; TCRdb stores in-frame clones only, minus some. Of around 300,000 clones in the sample, 75% to 90% were seen once. The treatment was: around 19 received Ad26.COV2.S at low or high dose, single or two shots; about five received placebo; per-sample allocation not given. The samples date from day 63 after the first vaccine or placebo injection. This sample is part of a study of Ad26.COV2.S vaccination and SARS-CoV-2 variants. Study details: Recipients of Ad26.COV2.S got it intramuscularly, once or twice 56 days apart.

The V and J ends lost 5 bases and 0 bases respectively, with 17 bases between them. CDR1 is SGHAT, CDR2 FQDESV, per germline (reference sequence). This CDR3 is 16 amino acids long. The study, taken as a whole, reports: People who got the vaccine or the placebo had similar non-spike TCR breadth. There was a possibility that the TCR breadth and depth analyses underestimated total T cell responses.

Source: peripheral blood, taken in a trial of Ad26.COV2.S vaccine versus placebo. The chain employs TRBV11-1 and TRBJ2-7; D might be TRBD1 (5 bases). The clonotype comes from a person between 18 and 60 years old who received the Ad26.COV2.S COVID-19 vaccine or a placebo. DNA of the CDR3: TGTGCCAGCAGCCAACCCCAGGGAAAAGGCTCCTACGAGCAGTACTTC. Its translation: CASSQPQGKGSYEQYF.